One and the same sample provided the 15 T cell receptor beta chains below, sequenced in a study of neurological immune-mediated disorders (dated by TCRdb to the late 2010s). Library method: 5' RACE. The instrument given in TCRdb is Illumina HiSeq 2500. TCRdb ran its own pipeline on the public reads, namely fastp trimming at Q25 and MiXCR clone calling, and kept in-frame beta chains. Each record represents a unique CDR3 protein, reported with the most common genes and DNA among its rows. This sample holds more than 75,000 distinct CDR3 sequences; around 3.5% were observed only once. The ten largest account for roughly 2.9% of the sample. The sequencing sample was made of PBMCs. The receptor source for this set is a woman aged 50 to 65 with multiple sclerosis.

The sample holds many counts of this clonotype. The V call is TRBV29-1, the J call TRBJ1-1; maybe TRBD1 (6 bases). Looked up from germline, CDR1 is SQVTM and CDR2 is ANQGSEA. This CDR3 has 20 amino acids. Trimming stripped 0 bases from V and 3 bases from J, with 29 bases between. CDR3 DNA sequence: TGCAGCGTTGAAGATAAGGTTAGGTACAGGGACCACGGTGGGGACACTGAAGCTTTCTTT. Amino acids: CSVEDKVRYRDHGGDTEAFF.

This clonotype was counted between two and nine times. The chain links TRBV12-3 or TRBV12-4 to TRBJ2-3; TRBD1 might be the D (6 bases). The CDR3 contains 18 residues. The V and J ends lost 6 bases and 0 bases respectively, with 22 bases between them. In nucleotides, the CDR3 is TGTGCCAGCAGCCGATACCGGGACACAATTTCTAGCACAGATACGCAGTATTTT. It translates to CASSRYRDTISSTDTQYF.

This clonotype was recorded many times. This chain joins TRBV10-3 and TRBJ2-7, with no clear D. The CDR3 runs to 18 residues. The V end lost 4 bases, the J end lost 0 bases, and 22 bases lay between the germline ends. The germline V gene encodes CDR1 ENHRY and CDR2 SYGVKD. As DNA, the CDR3 is TGTGCCATCAGTGTCCTACGTGCGAACAAGCCAGTCTCCTACGAGCAGTACTTC. Translation gives CAISVLRANKPVSYEQYF.

This clonotype showed up many times. The chain uses TRBV5-6 and TRBJ2-5; TRBD2 matches 8 bases. Losses at the gene ends were 3 bases for V and 2 bases for J; bases not matched to a gene: 9. This CDR3 is built from 16 residues. Germline V gene lookup returns CDR1 SGHDT and CDR2 YYEEEE. CDR3 protein: CASSYGGAGGQETQYF. As DNA, the CDR3 is TGTGCCAGCAGCTACGGGGGGGCAGGCGGACAAGAGACCCAGTACTTC.

The sample holds a few counts of this clonotype. A much larger clone lies one base from this, so it may be a read error. V is TRBV2 and J is TRBJ2-3, with TRBD2 as a possible D gene (6 bases). The CDR3 runs 15 residues. Per the germline V gene, CDR1 is SNHLY and CDR2 is FYNNEI. This CDR3 reads CASGQDWGVADKQYF. The CDR3 DNA reads as TGTGCCAGCGGACAAGACTGGGGGGTGGCAGATAAGCAGTATTTT.

This clonotype was counted many times. The CDR3 region is CASSLEGQVYQPQHF. CDR3 nucleotides: TGCGCCAGCAGCTTGGAGGGACAGGTTTATCAGCCCCAGCATTTT. The chain carries TRBV5-1 and TRBJ1-5; the match to TRBD1 covers 8 bases. V shed 0 bases, J shed 5 bases, and the junction held 4 bases outside the gene matches. Germline V CDR1 and CDR2: SGHRS, YFSETQ. The CDR3 consists of 15 residues.

This clonotype showed up just a few times. One base away lies a much larger clone, so this may be a sequencing read error. The V call is TRBV9, the J call TRBJ1-2; D is possibly TRBD1 (5 bases). Germline CDR1 is SGDLS and CDR2 is YYNGEE. The CDR3 runs 14 residues. V lost 0 bases, J lost 8 bases, and 14 bases lay in between. CDR3 sequence (DNA): TGTGCCAGCAGCGTAGGTGTTGGGACTAGAGGCTACACCTTC. This sequence encodes CASSVGVGTRGYTF. The entire variable domain, with the rest obtained from reference TRBV9 and TRBJ1-2, is as follows: DSGVTQTPKHLITATGQRVTLRCSPRSGDLSVYWYQQSLDQGLQFLIQYYNGEERAKGNILERFSAQQFPDLHSELNLSSLELGDSALYFCASSVGVGTRGYTFGSGTRLTVV.

This clonotype was counted many times. This chain uses TRBV20-1 with TRBJ1-6; D not resolved. The CDR3 length is 16 residues. Germline V gives CDR1 DFQATT, CDR2 SNEGSKA (reference sequence). With 1 base removed from V and 3 bases from J, the gap between germline ends came to 13 bases. CDR3 bases: TGCAGTGCTAGAGTGTGGCAGTTAGGCTATAATTCACCCCTCCACTTT. This encodes CSARVWQLGYNSPLHF.

This clonotype was picked up many times. The V gene is TRBV10-3, the J gene TRBJ1-1; TRBD1 might be the D (5 bases). Trimming stripped 3 bases from V and 2 bases from J, with 10 bases between. This CDR3 is built from 14 residues. CDR1 and CDR2 from the germline V gene are ENHRY and SYGVKD. CDR3 loop: CAISDGTANTEAFF. The CDR3 nucleotides read TGTGCCATCAGTGACGGGACGGCTAACACTGAAGCTTTCTTT.

This clonotype was observed at least ten times. The chain recombines TRBV10-2 with TRBJ1-6; no definite D call. CDR1 and CDR2 (germline): WSHSY, SAAADI. CDR3 length equals 14 residues. V was cut by 4 bases and J by 6 bases, with 10 bases left in between. The CDR3 spells CASSVGQSNSPLHF. The CDR3 bases are TGCGCCAGCAGTGTTGGGCAGAGTAATTCACCCCTCCACTTT.

This clonotype occurred many times. The CDR3 DNA reads as TGCGCCAGCAGCCCCAGAACAGGGGGGACTTCACCCCTCCACTTT. Its protein product is CASSPRTGGTSPLHF. The chain joins TRBV5-1 to TRBJ1-6, with 8 bases that match TRBD1. The germline V gene has CDR1 SGHRS and CDR2 YFSETQ. J gave up 9 bases and V 4 bases, and 9 bases lay outside the gene matches. The CDR3 spans 15 residues.

This clonotype was seen ten or more times. This rearrangement joins TRBV29-1 to TRBJ2-5; D perhaps matches TRBD1 (5 bases). The V end lost 4 bases, the J end lost 5 bases, and 14 bases lay between the germline ends. Germline loops: CDR1 SQVTM, CDR2 ANQGSEA. CDR3 length: 13 residues. Written as DNA, the CDR3 is TGCAGCGTTGCCGCAGGGATCGATGAGACCCAGTACTTC. Protein sequence: CSVAAGIDETQYF.

This clonotype has at least ten counts. V usage is TRBV12-3 or TRBV12-4 and J usage is TRBJ1-5; D is possibly TRBD1 (5 bases). V was shortened by 3 bases and J by 7 bases, with 19 bases between the two germline ends. The CDR3 sequence is 16 residues long. CDR3 in DNA: TGTGCCAGCAGTTTTGGGTCGCAGGGCGGAGGACAGCCCCAGCATTTT. Its translation: CASSFGSQGGGQPQHF.

This clonotype was seen only a few times. The CDR3 DNA sequence: TGTGCCAGCAGCCCTAGGGAGATACTGAACACCGGGGAGCTGTTTTTT. Residues: CASSPREILNTGELFF. The chain recombines TRBV7-6 with TRBJ2-2; possible D gene TRBD2, 5 bases. CDR1 and CDR2 (germline): SGHVS, FNYEAQ. CDR3 length equals 16 residues. V was shortened by 5 bases and J by 1 base, with 14 bases between the two germline ends.

Many counts were recorded for this clonotype. The gene calls are TRBV27 and TRBJ1-4; D not resolved. Trimming stripped 6 bases from V and 8 bases from J, with 10 bases between. Germline V gene data show CDR1 as MNHEY and CDR2 as SMNVEV (reference sequence). The CDR3 is made up of 12 amino acids. The CDR3 is CASRTGGEKLFF. The CDR3 coding sequence is TGTGCCAGCAGGACTGGAGGAGAAAAACTGTTTTTT.